These T cell receptor beta chains were read from a single sample in a study of CD8 T cells in Susac syndrome. TCRdb re-called the immunoSEQ multiplex PCR reads with MiXCR, one entry per CDR3 protein. The sample lists under 200,000 distinct CDR3 sequences, 85% to 95% occurring once. The sequenced sample was CD4+ T cells from PBMCs. These TCRs come from a human donor with Susac syndrome. CDR3s include the opening cysteine and the closing phenylalanine or tryptophan. The D gene is left open where the match is weak. Clone size, where shown, is once, few, many, or a class for clones that have expanded.

v_gene	j_gene	abundance	d_gene	CDR3nt	CDR3aa
TRBV6-6	TRBJ1-2	-	-	TGTGCCAGCAGCTTGATCTATGGCTACACCTTC	CASSLIYGYTF
TRBV18	TRBJ2-5	-	TRBD1	TGTGCCAGCTCGGGGACAGCTCAAGAGACCCAGTACTTC	CASSGTAQETQYF
TRBV3-1	TRBJ1-2	-	-	TGTGCCAGCAGCCAAGGGGAGGGGACGAGTAGCTACACCTTC	CASSQGEGTSSYTF
TRBV3-1	TRBJ1-6	-	-	TGTGCCAGCAGCCAGGGTCAGGGTTCACCCCTCCACTTT	CASSQGQGSPLHF
TRBV29-1	TRBJ2-7	-	TRBD1	TGCAGCGTGGGACAGGATACAAGCTACGAGCAGTACTTC	CSVGQDTSYEQYF
TRBV3-1	TRBJ1-3	-	TRBD1	TGTGCCAGCAGCCCGACAGGGGAAGGAAACACCATATATTTT	CASSPTGEGNTIYF
TRBV6-5	TRBJ2-7	-	-	TGTGCCAGCAGTTACTCGGCGGGGTTCGGCTACGAGCAGTACTTC	CASSYSAGFGYEQYF
TRBV7-7	TRBJ2-2	once	-	TGTGCTAGCAGCTTGTTGGAAATGGGCACCGGGGAGCTGTTTTTT	CASSLLEMGTGELFF
TRBV12-3/TRBV12-4	TRBJ1-2	-	-	TGTGCCAGCAGGATGCCCCCCTATGGCTACACCTTC	CASRMPPYGYTF
TRBV3-1	TRBJ2-3	-	TRBD1	TGTGCCAGCAGCCAAGAGGGCCAGGGGGCAGATACGCAGTATTTT	CASSQEGQGADTQYF
TRBV10-3	TRBJ1-2	-	-	TGTGCCATCAGTGACCCCCGGACGGGTGATGGCTACACCTTC	CAISDPRTGDGYTF
TRBV7-8	TRBJ2-1	-	-	TGTGCCAGCAGCTTAGACGGGCGGGCGGACTACAATGAGCAGTTCTTC	CASSLDGRADYNEQFF
TRBV7-9	TRBJ2-7	-	TRBD1	TGTGCCAGCAGCTTAGCACAGGGGAACTACGAGCAGTACTTC	CASSLAQGNYEQYF
TRBV6-2/TRBV6-3	TRBJ1-1	-	TRBD1	TGTGCCAGCGGACAGGGATGGACTGAAGCTTTCTTT	CASGQGWTEAFF
TRBV7-3	TRBJ1-1	-	-	TGTGCCAGCAGCTTATGGGGGGGAAGCGGCACTGAAGCTTTCTTT	CASSLWGGSGTEAFF
TRBV7-9	TRBJ1-2	once	-	TGTGCCAGCAGCCCACGAAGTCCACAGGACCATGGCTACACCTTC	CASSPRSPQDHGYTF
TRBV3-1	TRBJ2-5	once	-	TGTGCCAGCAGCCAAGATCGTGCAGGGGGGGAGACCCAGTACTTC	CASSQDRAGGETQYF
TRBV12-3/TRBV12-4	TRBJ2-5	-	TRBD2	TGTGCCAGCAGTTTTTCAAGCGGGGGGACAAAAGAGACCCAGTACTTC	CASSFSSGGTKETQYF
TRBV12-3/TRBV12-4	TRBJ2-7	-	-	TGTGCCAGCAGTTTAGCGTCAGGGCCCCAAAGCGAGCAGTACTTC	CASSLASGPQSEQYF
TRBV30	TRBJ1-1	-	-	TGTGCCTGGAGTGTAGCTGGGGGGGCGGAAGCTTTCTTT	CAWSVAGGAEAFF
TRBV20-1	TRBJ2-5	-	TRBD2	TGCAGTGCTCCGGGACTAGCGTCGGGGGAGACCCAGTACTTC	CSAPGLASGETQYF
TRBV3-1	TRBJ1-1	-	-	TGTGCCAGCAGCCAGAAAAGGGCCACTGAAGCTTTCTTT	CASSQKRATEAFF
TRBV3-1	TRBJ2-7	-	-	TGTGCCAGCAGCCAAGAACTCGAGCAGTACTTC	CASSQELEQYF
TRBV3-1	TRBJ2-5	-	-	TGTGCCAGCAGCCAACTACAGGGGCGGGGAGAGACCCAGTACTTC	CASSQLQGRGETQYF
TRBV6-5	TRBJ2-5	-	-	TGTGCCAGCAGTTACGACACCCTGCAAGAGACCCAGTACTTC	CASSYDTLQETQYF
TRBV5-1	TRBJ1-2	-	TRBD1	TGCGCCAGCAGCTTGCGACAGGGAGGCAACTATGGCTACACCTTC	CASSLRQGGNYGYTF
TRBV9	TRBJ1-2	-	-	TGTGCCAGCAGCGTAGTGTCCGGGGTCTATGGCTACACCTTC	CASSVVSGVYGYTF
TRBV12-3/TRBV12-4	TRBJ1-3	-	-	TGTGCCAGCAGTTTCAATACAGGAGCCCCAAACACCATATATTTT	CASSFNTGAPNTIYF
TRBV15	TRBJ2-1	-	TRBD2	TGTGCCACCAGCAGGGGACTAGCGGGGAAGGCCGGTGAGCAGTTCTTC	CATSRGLAGKAGEQFF
TRBV6-2/TRBV6-3	TRBJ1-1	once	-	TGTGCCAGCAGTTCCACGAAGGGGAGAGAGGCTTTCTTT	CASSSTKGREAFF
TRBV5-6	TRBJ2-7	-	-	TGTGCCAGCAGCCGATTGGGACTCCCTAGCTCCTACGAGCAGTACTTC	CASSRLGLPSSYEQYF
TRBV20-1	TRBJ1-2	-	-	TGCAGTGCCGAGAGGGGGAATGGCTACACCTTC	CSAERGNGYTF
TRBV6-2/TRBV6-3	TRBJ2-3	-	-	TGTGCCAGCAGTCCGGCGAGAATGAGGGCAGATACGCAGTATTTT	CASSPARMRADTQYF
TRBV29-1	TRBJ1-4	-	-	TGCAGCGTTGTAGACTCAGTTAATGAAAAACTGTTTTTT	CSVVDSVNEKLFF
TRBV7-2	TRBJ1-1	-	-	TGTGCCAGCAGCTTATTTATCAGGGGCGGTGAAGCTTTCTTT	CASSLFIRGGEAFF
TRBV3-1	TRBJ1-2	-	TRBD1	TGTGCCAGCAGCTTGACAGGGGGCGAACGTGGCTACACCTTC	CASSLTGGERGYTF
TRBV2	TRBJ2-1	-	TRBD2	TGTGCCAGCAGATTAGCGGGGGGCCAAGGTGAGCAGTTCTTC	CASRLAGGQGEQFF
TRBV2	TRBJ1-2	-	TRBD1	TGTGCCAGCAGTGAGGGGACAGGGGAGGGCGGCTACACCTTC	CASSEGTGEGGYTF